These T cell receptor beta chains were read from a single sample in a study of OX40 agonist ivuxolimab in advanced cancers. The protocol was immunoSEQ multiplex PCR, while the TCRdb copy is restricted to in-frame clones and leaves out a portion. The sample includes approximately 70,000 clones, roughly 82% of them seen just once. Sequenced here: CD4+ or CD8+ T cells sorted from blood, sampled in a trial of the OX40 agonist ivuxolimab. Receptor source: an adult with an advanced solid tumor such as melanoma, head and neck, liver or kidney cancer. The CDR3 runs from the conserved cysteine through the conserved F or W. Each record gives: J gene, V gene, D gene, clone size, CDR3 protein, CDR3 DNA. A D gene is named only where the DNA matches it firmly. Clone size is given for some rows only: seen once, a few or many times, or a class if the clone is expanded.

j_gene: TRBJ1-1; v_gene: TRBV7-6; d_gene: TRBD1; abundance: NA; CDR3aa: CASSPPTGESTEAFF; CDR3nt: TGTGCCAGCAGCCCACCCACAGGGGAGAGCACTGAAGCTTTCTTT
j_gene: TRBJ2-1; v_gene: TRBV27; d_gene: TRBD2; abundance: NA; CDR3aa: CATRNSGISSYNEQFF; CDR3nt: TGTGCCACCCGGAATAGCGGGATCAGCTCCTACAATGAGCAGTTCTTC
j_gene: TRBJ2-1; v_gene: TRBV18; d_gene: NA; abundance: NA; CDR3aa: CASSPPINWSSYNEQFF; CDR3nt: TGTGCCAGCTCACCACCGATCAACTGGAGCTCCTACAATGAGCAGTTCTTC
j_gene: TRBJ1-3; v_gene: TRBV6-4; d_gene: NA; abundance: NA; CDR3aa: CASSDRDFSGNTIYF; CDR3nt: TGTGCCAGCAGTGACCGGGACTTCTCTGGAAACACCATATATTTT
j_gene: TRBJ2-1; v_gene: TRBV19; d_gene: NA; abundance: NA; CDR3aa: CASSMKWKAFSPYNEQFF; CDR3nt: TGTGCCAGTAGTATGAAGTGGAAGGCCTTCTCTCCCTACAATGAGCAGTTCTTC
j_gene: TRBJ1-6; v_gene: TRBV5-6; d_gene: NA; abundance: NA; CDR3aa: CASSFLQSNSPLHF; CDR3nt: TGTGCCAGCAGCTTTTTACAGAGTAATTCACCCCTCCACTTT
j_gene: TRBJ1-1; v_gene: TRBV29-1; d_gene: NA; abundance: NA; CDR3aa: CSVAWNSGGEAFF; CDR3nt: TGCAGCGTCGCTTGGAACTCGGGAGGGGAAGCTTTCTTT
j_gene: TRBJ1-4; v_gene: TRBV14; d_gene: NA; abundance: NA; CDR3aa: CASSQGLWQGGEKLFF; CDR3nt: TGTGCCAGCAGCCAGGGCCTGTGGCAGGGAGGAGAAAAACTGTTTTTT
j_gene: TRBJ1-1; v_gene: TRBV9; d_gene: NA; abundance: NA; CDR3aa: CASSPSGVGEAFF; CDR3nt: TGTGCCAGCAGCCCTTCAGGGGTCGGTGAAGCTTTCTTT
j_gene: TRBJ1-2; v_gene: TRBV5-4; d_gene: TRBD1; abundance: NA; CDR3aa: CASSLDRGPGGYTF; CDR3nt: TGTGCCAGCAGCTTAGACAGGGGGCCAGGTGGCTACACCTTC
j_gene: TRBJ2-3; v_gene: TRBV27; d_gene: TRBD2; abundance: NA; CDR3aa: CASSSPGLATDTQYF; CDR3nt: TGTGCCAGCAGTTCTCCCGGACTAGCGACAGATACGCAGTATTTT
j_gene: TRBJ1-2; v_gene: TRBV19; d_gene: TRBD1; abundance: NA; CDR3aa: CASSLRDRIFRVYGYTF; CDR3nt: TGTGCCAGTAGTCTCCGGGACAGGATCTTTCGGGTGTATGGCTACACCTTC
j_gene: TRBJ2-7; v_gene: TRBV27; d_gene: NA; abundance: NA; CDR3aa: CASSRSGSSYEQYF; CDR3nt: TGTGCCAGCAGTCGTTCAGGGAGCTCCTACGAGCAGTACTTC
j_gene: TRBJ1-5; v_gene: TRBV15; d_gene: NA; abundance: once; CDR3aa: CATSALTSNQPQHF; CDR3nt: TGTGCCACCAGCGCTTTGACTAGCAATCAGCCCCAGCATTTT
j_gene: TRBJ2-1; v_gene: TRBV6-5; d_gene: NA; abundance: NA; CDR3aa: CASREMSSYNEQFF; CDR3nt: TGTGCCAGCAGAGAAATGAGCTCCTACAATGAGCAGTTCTTC
j_gene: TRBJ1-1; v_gene: TRBV7-8; d_gene: NA; abundance: NA; CDR3aa: CASSLKSGVGDTEAFF; CDR3nt: TGTGCCAGCAGCTTAAAGTCAGGGGTTGGTGACACTGAAGCTTTCTTT
j_gene: TRBJ2-2; v_gene: TRBV7-7; d_gene: NA; abundance: NA; CDR3aa: CASSPRDSTPGELFF; CDR3nt: TGTGCTAGCAGCCCCCGGGACTCTACCCCCGGGGAGCTGTTTTTT
j_gene: TRBJ1-2; v_gene: TRBV6-6; d_gene: NA; abundance: NA; CDR3aa: CASSYGQHYGYTF; CDR3nt: TGTGCCAGCAGTTACGGGCAGCACTATGGCTACACCTTC
j_gene: TRBJ2-2; v_gene: TRBV9; d_gene: NA; abundance: NA; CDR3aa: CASSGGVGTGELFF; CDR3nt: TGTGCCAGCAGCGGCGGGGTGGGTACCGGGGAGCTGTTTTTT
j_gene: TRBJ1-2; v_gene: TRBV11-2; d_gene: TRBD1; abundance: medium-sized; CDR3aa: CASSLGTGDGYTF; CDR3nt: TGTGCCAGCAGCTTAGGGACAGGAGATGGCTACACCTTC
j_gene: TRBJ2-5; v_gene: TRBV7-2; d_gene: NA; abundance: NA; CDR3aa: CASSPTRLIVQGETQYF; CDR3nt: TGTGCCAGCAGCCCGACGAGACTGATTGTACAGGGAGAGACCCAGTACTTC
j_gene: TRBJ2-2; v_gene: TRBV13; d_gene: TRBD1; abundance: NA; CDR3aa: CASSWDRGNTGELFF; CDR3nt: TGTGCCAGCAGCTGGGACAGGGGAAACACCGGGGAGCTGTTTTTT
j_gene: TRBJ1-4; v_gene: TRBV9; d_gene: NA; abundance: NA; CDR3aa: CASSVGHQFGNEKLFF; CDR3nt: TGTGCCAGCAGCGTGGGGCATCAATTTGGTAATGAAAAACTGTTTTTT
j_gene: TRBJ1-1; v_gene: TRBV5-1; d_gene: NA; abundance: NA; CDR3aa: CASSLALRENTEAFF; CDR3nt: TGCGCCAGCAGCTTGGCCTTACGTGAGAACACTGAAGCTTTCTTT
j_gene: TRBJ1-2; v_gene: TRBV30; d_gene: NA; abundance: NA; CDR3aa: CAWSWGGYGYTF; CDR3nt: TGTGCCTGGAGTTGGGGAGGCTATGGCTACACCTTC
j_gene: TRBJ1-5; v_gene: TRBV6-5; d_gene: TRBD1; abundance: NA; CDR3aa: CASSRTGDQPQHF; CDR3nt: TGTGCCAGCAGTAGGACAGGGGATCAGCCCCAGCATTTT